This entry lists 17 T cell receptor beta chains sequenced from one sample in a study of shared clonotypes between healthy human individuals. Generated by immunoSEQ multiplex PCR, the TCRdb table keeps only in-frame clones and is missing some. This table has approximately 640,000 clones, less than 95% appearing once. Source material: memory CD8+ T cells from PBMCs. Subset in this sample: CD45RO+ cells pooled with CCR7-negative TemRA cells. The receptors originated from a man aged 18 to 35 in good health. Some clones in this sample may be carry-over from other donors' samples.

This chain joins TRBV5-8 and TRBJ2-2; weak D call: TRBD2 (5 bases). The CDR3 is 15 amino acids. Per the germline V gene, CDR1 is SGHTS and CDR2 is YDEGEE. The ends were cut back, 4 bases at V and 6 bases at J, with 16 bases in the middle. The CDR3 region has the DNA TGTGCCAGCAGCCTGAAACTAGTTCCCGCCGGGGAGCTGTTTTTT. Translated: CASSLKLVPAGELFF.

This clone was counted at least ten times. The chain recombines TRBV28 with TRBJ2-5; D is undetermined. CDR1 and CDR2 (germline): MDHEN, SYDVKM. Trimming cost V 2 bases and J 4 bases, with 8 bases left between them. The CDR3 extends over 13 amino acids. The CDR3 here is CASSLTGRETQYF. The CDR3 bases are TGTGCCAGCAGTTTAACCGGGCGAGAGACCCAGTACTTC.

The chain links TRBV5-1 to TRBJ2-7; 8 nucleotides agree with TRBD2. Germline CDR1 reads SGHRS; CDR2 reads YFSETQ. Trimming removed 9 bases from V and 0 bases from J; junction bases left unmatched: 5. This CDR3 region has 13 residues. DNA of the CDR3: TGCGCCACCTCTAGCGGGTTCTCCTACGAGCAGTACTTC. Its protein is CATSSGFSYEQYF.

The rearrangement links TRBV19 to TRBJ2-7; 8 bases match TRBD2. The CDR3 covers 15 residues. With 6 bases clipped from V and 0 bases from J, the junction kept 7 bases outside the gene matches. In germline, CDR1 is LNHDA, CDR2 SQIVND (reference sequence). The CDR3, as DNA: TGTGCCAGTAGCTTAGTAGCGGGGACCTCCTACGAGCAGTACTTC. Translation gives CASSLVAGTSYEQYF.

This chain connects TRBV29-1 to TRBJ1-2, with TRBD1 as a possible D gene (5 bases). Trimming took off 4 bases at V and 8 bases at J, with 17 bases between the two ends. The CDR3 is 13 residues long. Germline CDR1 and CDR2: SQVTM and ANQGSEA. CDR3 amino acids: CSVAGAEPGGYTF. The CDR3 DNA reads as TGCAGCGTTGCTGGGGCGGAACCCGGGGGCTACACCTTC.

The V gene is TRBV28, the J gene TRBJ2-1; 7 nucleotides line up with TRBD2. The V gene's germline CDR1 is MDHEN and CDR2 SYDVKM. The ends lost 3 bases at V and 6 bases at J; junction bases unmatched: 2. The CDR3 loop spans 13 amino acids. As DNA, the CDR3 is TGTGCCAGCAGTTTCGCGGGAGCCAATGAGCAGTTCTTC. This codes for CASSFAGANEQFF. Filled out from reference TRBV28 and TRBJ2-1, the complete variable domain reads DVKVTQSSRYLVKRTGEKVFLECVQDMDHENMFWYRQDPGLGLRLIYFSYDVKMKEKGDIPEGYSVSREKKERFSLILESASTNQTSMYLCASSFAGANEQFFGPGTRLTVL.

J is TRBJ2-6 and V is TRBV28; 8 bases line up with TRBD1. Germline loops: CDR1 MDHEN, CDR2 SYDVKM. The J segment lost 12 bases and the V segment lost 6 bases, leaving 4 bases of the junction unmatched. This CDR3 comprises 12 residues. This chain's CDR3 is CASSRQGRVLTF. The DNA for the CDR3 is TGTGCCAGCAGCCGACAGGGGCGCGTCCTGACTTTC.

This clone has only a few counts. The CDR3 region is CASSSVNTEAFF. The CDR3 nucleotides are TGTGCCAGCAGTTCTGTGAACACTGAAGCTTTCTTT. The rearrangement uses TRBV27 and TRBJ1-1; no clear D. The germline V gene encodes CDR1 MNHEY and CDR2 SMNVEV (reference sequence). V was shortened by 4 bases and J by 0 bases, with 3 bases between the two germline ends. This CDR3 has 12 residues.

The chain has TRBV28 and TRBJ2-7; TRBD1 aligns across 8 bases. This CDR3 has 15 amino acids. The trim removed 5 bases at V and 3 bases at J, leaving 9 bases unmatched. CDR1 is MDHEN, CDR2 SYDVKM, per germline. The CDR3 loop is CASSKTGTGIYEQYF. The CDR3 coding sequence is TGTGCCAGCAGTAAAACCGGGACAGGCATCTACGAGCAGTACTTC. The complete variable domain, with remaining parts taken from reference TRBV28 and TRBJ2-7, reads DVKVTQSSRYLVKRTGEKVFLECVQDMDHENMFWYRQDPGLGLRLIYFSYDVKMKEKGDIPEGYSVSREKKERFSLILESASTNQTSMYLCASSKTGTGIYEQYFGPGTRLTVT.

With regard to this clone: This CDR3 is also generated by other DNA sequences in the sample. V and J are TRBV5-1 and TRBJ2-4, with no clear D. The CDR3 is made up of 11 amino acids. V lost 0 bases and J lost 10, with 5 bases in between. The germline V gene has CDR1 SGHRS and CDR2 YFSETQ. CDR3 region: CASSLDGIQYF. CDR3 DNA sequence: TGCGCCAGCAGCTTGGACGGAATTCAGTACTTC.

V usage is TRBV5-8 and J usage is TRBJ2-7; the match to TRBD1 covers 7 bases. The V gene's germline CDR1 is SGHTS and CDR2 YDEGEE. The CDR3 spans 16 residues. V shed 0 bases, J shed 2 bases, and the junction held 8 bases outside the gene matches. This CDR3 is CASSLGQGQITYEQYF. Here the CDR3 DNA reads TGTGCCAGCAGCTTGGGACAGGGCCAAATTACCTACGAGCAGTACTTC.

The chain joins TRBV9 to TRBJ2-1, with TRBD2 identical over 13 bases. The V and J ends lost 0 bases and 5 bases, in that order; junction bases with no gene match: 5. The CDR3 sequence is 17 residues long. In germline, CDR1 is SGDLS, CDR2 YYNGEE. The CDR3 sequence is CASSVGRTSGRNNEQFF. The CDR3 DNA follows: TGTGCCAGCAGCGTAGGGAGGACTAGCGGGAGAAACAATGAGCAGTTCTTC.

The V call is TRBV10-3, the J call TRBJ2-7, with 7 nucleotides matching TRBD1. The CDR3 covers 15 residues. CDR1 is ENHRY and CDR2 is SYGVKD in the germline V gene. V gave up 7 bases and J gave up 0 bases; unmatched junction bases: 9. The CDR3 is CAIKDGTAPSYEQYF. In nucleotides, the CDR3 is TGTGCCATCAAGGATGGGACAGCGCCCTCCTACGAGCAGTACTTC.

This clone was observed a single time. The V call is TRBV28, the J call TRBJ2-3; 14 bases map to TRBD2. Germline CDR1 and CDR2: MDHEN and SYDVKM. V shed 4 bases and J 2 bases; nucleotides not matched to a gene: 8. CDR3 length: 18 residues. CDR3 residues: CASSSPGLAGALTDTQYF. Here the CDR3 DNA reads TGTGCCAGCAGTTCCCCGGGACTAGCGGGAGCCCTCACAGATACGCAGTATTTT. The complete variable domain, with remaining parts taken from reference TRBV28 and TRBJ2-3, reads DVKVTQSSRYLVKRTGEKVFLECVQDMDHENMFWYRQDPGLGLRLIYFSYDVKMKEKGDIPEGYSVSREKKERFSLILESASTNQTSMYLCASSSPGLAGALTDTQYFGPGTRLTVL.

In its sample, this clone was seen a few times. In DNA, the CDR3 is TGTGCCAGCAGTGAAGCCATGGCAGGGGACGGGACCTACGAGCAGTACTTC. Encoded protein: CASSEAMAGDGTYEQYF. The chain uses TRBV6-1 and TRBJ2-7, with D tentatively TRBD1 (6 bases). V was shortened by 0 bases and J by 2 bases, with 17 bases between the two germline ends. CDR1 and CDR2 (germline): MNHNS, SASEGT. This CDR3 is 17 amino acids long.

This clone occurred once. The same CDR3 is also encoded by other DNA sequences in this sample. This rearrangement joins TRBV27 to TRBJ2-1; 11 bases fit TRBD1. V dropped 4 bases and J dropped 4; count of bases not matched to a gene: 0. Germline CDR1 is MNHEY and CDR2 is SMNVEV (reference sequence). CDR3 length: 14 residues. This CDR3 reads CASSWDRGYNEQFF. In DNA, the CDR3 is TGTGCCAGCAGTTGGGACAGGGGGTACAATGAGCAGTTCTTC.

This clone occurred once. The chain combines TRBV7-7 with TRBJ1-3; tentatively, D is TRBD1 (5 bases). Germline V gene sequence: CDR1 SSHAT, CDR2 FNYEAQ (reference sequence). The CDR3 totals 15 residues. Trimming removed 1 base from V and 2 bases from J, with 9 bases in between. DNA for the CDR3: TGTGCCAGCAGCTTAGGGGAAGGGGCTGGAAACACCATATATTTT. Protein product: CASSLGEGAGNTIYF.